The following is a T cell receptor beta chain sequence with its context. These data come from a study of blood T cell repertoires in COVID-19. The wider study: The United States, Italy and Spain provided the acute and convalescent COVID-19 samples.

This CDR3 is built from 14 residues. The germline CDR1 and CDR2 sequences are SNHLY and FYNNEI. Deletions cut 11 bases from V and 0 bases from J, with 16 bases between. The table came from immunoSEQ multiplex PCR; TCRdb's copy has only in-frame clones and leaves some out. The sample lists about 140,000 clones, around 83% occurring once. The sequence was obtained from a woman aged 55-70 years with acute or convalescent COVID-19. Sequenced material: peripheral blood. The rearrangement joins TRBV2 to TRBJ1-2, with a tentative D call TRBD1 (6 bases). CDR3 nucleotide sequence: TGTGCCCTCAGGGGCGAGGGACCTAACTATGGCTACACCTTC. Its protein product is CALRGEGPNYGYTF. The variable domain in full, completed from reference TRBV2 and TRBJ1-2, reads EPEVTQTPSHQVTQMGQEVILRCVPISNHLYFYWYRQILGQKVEFLVSFYNNEISEKSEIFDDQFSVERPDGSNFTLKIRSTKLEDSAMYFCALRGEGPNYGYTFGSGTRLTVV.